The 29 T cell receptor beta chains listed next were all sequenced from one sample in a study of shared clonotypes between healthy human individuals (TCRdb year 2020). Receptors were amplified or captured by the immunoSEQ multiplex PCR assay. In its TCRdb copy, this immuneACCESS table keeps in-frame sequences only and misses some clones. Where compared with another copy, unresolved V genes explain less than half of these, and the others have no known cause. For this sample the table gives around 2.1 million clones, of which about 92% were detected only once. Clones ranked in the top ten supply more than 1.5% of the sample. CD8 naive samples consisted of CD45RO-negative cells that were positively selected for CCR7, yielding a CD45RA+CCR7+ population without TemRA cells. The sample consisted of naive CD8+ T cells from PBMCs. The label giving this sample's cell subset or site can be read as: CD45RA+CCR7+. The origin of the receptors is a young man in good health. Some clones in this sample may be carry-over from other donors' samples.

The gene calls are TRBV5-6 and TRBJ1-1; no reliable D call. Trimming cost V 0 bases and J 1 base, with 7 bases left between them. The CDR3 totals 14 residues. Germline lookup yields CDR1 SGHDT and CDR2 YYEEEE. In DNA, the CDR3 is TGTGCCAGCAGCTTGGACTTAGAGAACACTGAAGCTTTCTTT. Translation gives CASSLDLENTEAFF.

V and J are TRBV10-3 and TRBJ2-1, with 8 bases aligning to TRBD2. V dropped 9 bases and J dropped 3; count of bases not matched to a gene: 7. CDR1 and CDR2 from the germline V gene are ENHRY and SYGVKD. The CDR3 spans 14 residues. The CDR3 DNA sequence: TGTGCCATTTCAAGCGGGAGTCGCTACAATGAGCAGTTCTTC. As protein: CAISSGSRYNEQFF.

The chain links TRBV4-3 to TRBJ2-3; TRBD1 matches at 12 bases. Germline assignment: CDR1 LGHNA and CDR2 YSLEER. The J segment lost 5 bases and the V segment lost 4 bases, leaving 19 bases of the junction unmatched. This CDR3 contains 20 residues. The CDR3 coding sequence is TGCGCCAGCAGCCCCAGCACGGGACAGGGGGCGCATGTAATGGGAGATACGCAGTATTTT. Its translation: CASSPSTGQGAHVMGDTQYF.

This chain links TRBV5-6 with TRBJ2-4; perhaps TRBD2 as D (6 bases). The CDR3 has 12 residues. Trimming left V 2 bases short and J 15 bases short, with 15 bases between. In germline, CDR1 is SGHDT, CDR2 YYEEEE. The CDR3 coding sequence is TGTGCCAGCAGCTTAGGAGGGCTTGGACCGTACTTC. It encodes CASSLGGLGPYF. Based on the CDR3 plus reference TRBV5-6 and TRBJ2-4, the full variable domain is DAGVTQSPTHLIKTRGQQVTLRCSPKSGHDTVSWYQQALGQGPQFIFQYYEEEERQRGNFPDRFSGHQFPNYSSELNVNALLLGDSALYLCASSLGGLGPYFGAGTRLSVL.

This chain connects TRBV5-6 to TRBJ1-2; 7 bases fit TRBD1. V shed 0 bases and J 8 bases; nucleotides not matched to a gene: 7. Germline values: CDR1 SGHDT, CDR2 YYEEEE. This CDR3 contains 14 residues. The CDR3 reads CASSLEGAAYGYTF. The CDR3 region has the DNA TGTGCCAGCAGCTTGGAGGGGGCTGCGTACGGCTACACCTTC. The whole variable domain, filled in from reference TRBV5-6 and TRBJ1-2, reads DAGVTQSPTHLIKTRGQQVTLRCSPKSGHDTVSWYQQALGQGPQFIFQYYEEEERQRGNFPDRFSGHQFPNYSSELNVNALLLGDSALYLCASSLEGAAYGYTFGSGTRLTVV.

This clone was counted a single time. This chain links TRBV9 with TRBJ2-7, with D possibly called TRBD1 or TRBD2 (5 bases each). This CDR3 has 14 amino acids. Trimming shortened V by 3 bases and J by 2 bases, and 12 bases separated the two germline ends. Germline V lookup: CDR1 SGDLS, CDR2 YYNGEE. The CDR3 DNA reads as TGTGCCAGCAGCGGAGGGGCATTACCCTACGAGCAGTACTTC. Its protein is CASSGGALPYEQYF.

The CDR3 region is CASSAGPTYEQYF. The DNA for the CDR3 is TGTGCCAGCAGTGCAGGGCCTACCTACGAGCAGTACTTC. This sequence joins TRBV6-1 and TRBJ2-7; perhaps TRBD1 as D (5 bases). The CDR3 has 13 residues. Deletions cut 4 bases from V and 2 bases from J, with 9 bases between. Germline-derived CDR1 and CDR2 are MNHNS and SASEGT.

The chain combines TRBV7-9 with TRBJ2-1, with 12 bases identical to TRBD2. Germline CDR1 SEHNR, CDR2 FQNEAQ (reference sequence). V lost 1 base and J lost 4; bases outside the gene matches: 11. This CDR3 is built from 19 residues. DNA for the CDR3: TGTGCCAGCAGCTTAGTAGGGGGACTAGCGGGTTACCAATACAATGAGCAGTTCTTC. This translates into CASSLVGGLAGYQYNEQFF. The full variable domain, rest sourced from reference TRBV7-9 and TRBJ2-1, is DTGVSQNPRHKITKRGQNVTFRCDPISEHNRLYWYRQTLGQGPEFLTYFQNEAQLEKSRLLSDRFSAERPKGSFSTLEIQRTEQGDSAMYLCASSLVGGLAGYQYNEQFFGPGTRLTVL.

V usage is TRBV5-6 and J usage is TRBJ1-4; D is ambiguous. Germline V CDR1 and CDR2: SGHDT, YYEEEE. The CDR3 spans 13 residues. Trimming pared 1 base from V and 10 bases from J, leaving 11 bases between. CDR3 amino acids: CASSLSRHGKLFF. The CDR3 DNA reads TGTGCCAGCAGCTTGTCCAGGCACGGAAAACTGTTTTTT. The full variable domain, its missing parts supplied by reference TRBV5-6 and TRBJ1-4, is DAGVTQSPTHLIKTRGQQVTLRCSPKSGHDTVSWYQQALGQGPQFIFQYYEEEERQRGNFPDRFSGHQFPNYSSELNVNALLLGDSALYLCASSLSRHGKLFFGSGTQLSVL.

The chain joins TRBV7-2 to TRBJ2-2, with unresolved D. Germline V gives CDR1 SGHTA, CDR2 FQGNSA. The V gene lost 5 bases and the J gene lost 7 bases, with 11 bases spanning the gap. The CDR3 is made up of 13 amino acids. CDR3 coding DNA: TGTGCCAGCAGCGAAGTAGGCTTCGGGGAGCTGTTTTTT. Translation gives CASSEVGFGELFF.

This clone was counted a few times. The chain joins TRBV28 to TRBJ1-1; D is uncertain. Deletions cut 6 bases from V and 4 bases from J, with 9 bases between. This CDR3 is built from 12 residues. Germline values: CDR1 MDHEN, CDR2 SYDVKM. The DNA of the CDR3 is TGTGCCAGCAGGTACAGAGGCACTGAAGCTTTCTTT. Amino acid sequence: CASRYRGTEAFF.

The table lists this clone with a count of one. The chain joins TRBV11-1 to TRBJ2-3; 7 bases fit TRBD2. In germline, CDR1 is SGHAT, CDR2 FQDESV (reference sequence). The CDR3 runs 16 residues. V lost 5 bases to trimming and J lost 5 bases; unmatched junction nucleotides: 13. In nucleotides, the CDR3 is TGTGCCAGCAGCGCTTCAGTGTGGGAGGGCCAAGATACGCAGTATTTT. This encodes CASSASVWEGQDTQYF. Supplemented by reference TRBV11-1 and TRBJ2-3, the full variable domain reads EAEVAQSPRYKITEKSQAVAFWCDPISGHATLYWYRQILGQGPELLVQFQDESVVDDSQLPKDRFSAERLKGVDSTLKIQPAELGDSAMYLCASSASVWEGQDTQYFGPGTRLTVL.

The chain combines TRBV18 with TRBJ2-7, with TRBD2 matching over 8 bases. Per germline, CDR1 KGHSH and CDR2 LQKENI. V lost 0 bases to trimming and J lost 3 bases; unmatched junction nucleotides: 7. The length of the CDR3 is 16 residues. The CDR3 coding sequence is TGTGCCAGCTCACCACCTTTGGCGGGGGGCCACTACGAGCAGTACTTC. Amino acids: CASSPPLAGGHYEQYF.

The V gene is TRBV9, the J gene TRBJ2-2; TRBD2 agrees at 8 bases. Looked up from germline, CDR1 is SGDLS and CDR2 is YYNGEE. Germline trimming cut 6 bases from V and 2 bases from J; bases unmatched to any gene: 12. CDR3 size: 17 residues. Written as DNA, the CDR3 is TGTGCCAGCAACGAGCGGGAGACGACTGTTAACACCGGGGAGCTGTTTTTT. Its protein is CASNERETTVNTGELFF.

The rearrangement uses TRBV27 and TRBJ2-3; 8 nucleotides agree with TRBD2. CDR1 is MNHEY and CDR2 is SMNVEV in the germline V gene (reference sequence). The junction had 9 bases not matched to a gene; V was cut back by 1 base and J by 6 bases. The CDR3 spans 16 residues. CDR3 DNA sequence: TGTGCCAGCAGTTTATACGCTAGCGGGTTGGGGGATACGCAGTATTTT. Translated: CASSLYASGLGDTQYF.

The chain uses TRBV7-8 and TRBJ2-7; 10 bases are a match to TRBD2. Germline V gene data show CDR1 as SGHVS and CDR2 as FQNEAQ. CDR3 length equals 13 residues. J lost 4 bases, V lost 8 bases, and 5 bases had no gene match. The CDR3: CASSVGLAYEQYF. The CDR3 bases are TGTGCCAGCTCCGTGGGACTAGCGTACGAGCAGTACTTC. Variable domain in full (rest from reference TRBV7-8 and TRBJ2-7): GAGVSQSPRYKVAKRGQDVALRCDPISGHVSLFWYQQALGQGPEFLTYFQNEAQLDKSGLPSDRFFAERPEGSVSTLKIQRTQQEDSAVYLCASSVGLAYEQYFGPGTRLTVT.

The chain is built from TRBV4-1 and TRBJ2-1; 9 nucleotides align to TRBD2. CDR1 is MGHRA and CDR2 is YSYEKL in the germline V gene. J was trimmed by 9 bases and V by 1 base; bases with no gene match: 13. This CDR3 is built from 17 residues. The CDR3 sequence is CASSQVRREGRLLEQFF. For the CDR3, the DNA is TGCGCCAGCAGCCAAGTCCGGCGGGAGGGCCGGTTACTTGAGCAGTTCTTC.

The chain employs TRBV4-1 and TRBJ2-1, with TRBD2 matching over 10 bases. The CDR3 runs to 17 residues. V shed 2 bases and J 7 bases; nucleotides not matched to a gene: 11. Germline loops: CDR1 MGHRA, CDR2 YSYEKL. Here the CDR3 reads CASSQFWASGRSNEQFF. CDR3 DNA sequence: TGCGCCAGCAGCCAATTCTGGGCTAGCGGGAGATCTAATGAGCAGTTCTTC.

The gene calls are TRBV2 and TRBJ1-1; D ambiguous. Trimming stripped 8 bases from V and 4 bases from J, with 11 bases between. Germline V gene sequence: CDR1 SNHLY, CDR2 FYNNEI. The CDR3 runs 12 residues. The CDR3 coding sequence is TGTGCCAGCTTCCCCGACCGCACTGAAGCTTTCTTT. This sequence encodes CASFPDRTEAFF.

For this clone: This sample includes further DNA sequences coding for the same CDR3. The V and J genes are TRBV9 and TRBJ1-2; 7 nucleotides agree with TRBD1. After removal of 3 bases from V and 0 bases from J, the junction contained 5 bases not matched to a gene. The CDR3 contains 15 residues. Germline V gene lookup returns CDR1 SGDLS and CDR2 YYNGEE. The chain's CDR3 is CASSASGQSNYGYTF. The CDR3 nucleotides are TGTGCCAGCAGCGCTTCGGGACAGTCTAACTATGGCTACACCTTC. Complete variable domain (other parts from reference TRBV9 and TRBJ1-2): DSGVTQTPKHLITATGQRVTLRCSPRSGDLSVYWYQQSLDQGLQFLIQYYNGEERAKGNILERFSAQQFPDLHSELNLSSLELGDSALYFCASSASGQSNYGYTFGSGTRLTVV.

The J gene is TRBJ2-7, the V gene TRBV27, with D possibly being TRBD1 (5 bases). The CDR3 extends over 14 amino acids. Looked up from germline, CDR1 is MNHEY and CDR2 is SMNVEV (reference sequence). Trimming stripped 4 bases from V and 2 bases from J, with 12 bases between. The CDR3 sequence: CASSSTEKTYEQYF. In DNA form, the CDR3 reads TGTGCCAGCAGTTCGACAGAGAAAACCTACGAGCAGTACTTC.

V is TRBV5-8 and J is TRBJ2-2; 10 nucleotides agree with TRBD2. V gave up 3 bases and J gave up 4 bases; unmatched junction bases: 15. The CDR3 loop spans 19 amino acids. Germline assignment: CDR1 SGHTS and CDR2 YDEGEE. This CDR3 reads CASSSAPFLAGGSTGELFF. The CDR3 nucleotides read TGTGCCAGCAGCTCGGCCCCTTTTTTAGCGGGAGGCTCCACCGGGGAGCTGTTTTTT.

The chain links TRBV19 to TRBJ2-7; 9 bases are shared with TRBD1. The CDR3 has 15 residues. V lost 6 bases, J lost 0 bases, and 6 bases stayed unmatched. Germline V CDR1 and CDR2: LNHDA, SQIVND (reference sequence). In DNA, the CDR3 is TGTGCCAGTAGCCACCGGGACAGGGACTCCTACGAGCAGTACTTC. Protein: CASSHRDRDSYEQYF.

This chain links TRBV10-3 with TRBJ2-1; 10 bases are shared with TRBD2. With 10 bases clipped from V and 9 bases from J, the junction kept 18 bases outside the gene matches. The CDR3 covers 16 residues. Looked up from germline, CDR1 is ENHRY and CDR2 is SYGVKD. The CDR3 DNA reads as TGTGCCACCAAAGCAGGGGAAAGCGGGAGGGCCACTGAGCAGTTCTTC. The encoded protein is CATKAGESGRATEQFF.

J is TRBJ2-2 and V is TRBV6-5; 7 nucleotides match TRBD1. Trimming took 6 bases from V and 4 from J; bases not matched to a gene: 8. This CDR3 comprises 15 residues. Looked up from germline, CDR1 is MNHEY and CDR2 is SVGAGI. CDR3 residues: CASRYSSGGTGELFF. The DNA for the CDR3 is TGTGCCAGCAGATATAGTTCAGGGGGCACCGGGGAGCTGTTTTTT.

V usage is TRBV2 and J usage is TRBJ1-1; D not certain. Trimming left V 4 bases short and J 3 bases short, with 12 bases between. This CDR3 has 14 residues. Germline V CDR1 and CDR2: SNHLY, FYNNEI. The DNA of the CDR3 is TGTGCCAGCAGTGGTGTTTCAGAATACACTGAAGCTTTCTTT. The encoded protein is CASSGVSEYTEAFF. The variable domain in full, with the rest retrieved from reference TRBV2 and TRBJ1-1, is EPEVTQTPSHQVTQMGQEVILRCVPISNHLYFYWYRQILGQKVEFLVSFYNNEISEKSEIFDDQFSVERPDGSNFTLKIRSTKLEDSAMYFCASSGVSEYTEAFFGQGTRLTVV.

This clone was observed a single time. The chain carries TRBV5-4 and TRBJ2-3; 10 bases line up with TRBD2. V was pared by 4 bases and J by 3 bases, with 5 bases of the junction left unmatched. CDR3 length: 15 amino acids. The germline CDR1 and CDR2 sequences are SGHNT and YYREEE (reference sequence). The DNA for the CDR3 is TGTGCCAGCAGCCCAGCGGGAGGGCCAACAGATACGCAGTATTTT. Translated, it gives CASSPAGGPTDTQYF.

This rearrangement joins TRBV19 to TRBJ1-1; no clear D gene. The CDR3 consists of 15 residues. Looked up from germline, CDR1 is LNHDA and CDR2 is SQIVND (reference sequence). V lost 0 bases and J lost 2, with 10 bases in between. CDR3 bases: TGTGCCAGTAGTATAGATCATGGGAGCAACACTGAAGCTTTCTTT. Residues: CASSIDHGSNTEAFF. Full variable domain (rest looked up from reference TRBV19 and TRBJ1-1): DGGITQSPKYLFRKEGQNVTLSCEQNLNHDAMYWYRQDPGQGLRLIYYSQIVNDFQKGDIAEGYSVSREKKESFPLTVTSAQKNPTAFYLCASSIDHGSNTEAFFGQGTRLTVV.

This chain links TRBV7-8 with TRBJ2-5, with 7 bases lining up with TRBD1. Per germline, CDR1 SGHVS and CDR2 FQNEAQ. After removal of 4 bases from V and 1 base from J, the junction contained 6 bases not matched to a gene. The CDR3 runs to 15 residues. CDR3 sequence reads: CASSSSRDSQETQYF. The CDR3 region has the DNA TGTGCCAGCAGCTCCAGTAGGGACAGCCAAGAGACCCAGTACTTC.